The source of this T cell receptor beta chain is a study of lymphopenia after photon versus proton radiotherapy. Using immunoSEQ multiplex PCR, the repertoire was profiled, and TCRdb retains in-frame clones only, with some absent. The sample records 39,000 or so clones, roughly nine tenths being singletons. There are 16 residues in the CDR3. The V gene lost 2 bases and the J gene lost 4 bases, with 17 bases spanning the gap. Germline loops: CDR1 KGHSH, CDR2 LQKENI. Source: peripheral blood, taken from a patient treated with photon-based radiotherapy. The genes are TRBV18 and TRBJ2-5; D might be TRBD1 (5 bases). The TCR comes from a man aged 60 to 75 with cholangiocarcinoma. The CDR3 coding sequence is TGTGCCAGCTCACCATGGCCTGGGGCGCAAGGAGAGACCCAGTACTTC. Amino acid sequence: CASSPWPGAQGETQYF.